This T cell receptor beta chain appears in the sequencing data of a study of control samples from healthy donors and cancer patients. The CDR3 runs 13 residues. Trimming pared 0 bases from V and 4 bases from J, leaving 7 bases between. Per germline, CDR1 SGDLS and CDR2 YYNGEE. This clone was seen a few times. Other DNA sequences from this sample encode an identical CDR3 as well. Using immunoSEQ multiplex PCR, the repertoire was profiled, and TCRdb retains in-frame clones only, with some absent. The table lists around 75,000 clones, about 80% of them singletons. Sample: blood. The TCR was taken from a man between 50 and 59 years old in good health. The V call is TRBV9, the J call TRBJ1-1; tentatively, D is TRBD1 (5 bases). The CDR3 region is CASSVDRGTEAFF. The DNA of the CDR3 is TGTGCCAGCAGCGTAGATAGGGGCACTGAAGCTTTCTTT.